Listed below are T cell receptor beta chains from one sample, sequenced in a study of OX40 agonist ivuxolimab in advanced cancers. TCRdb keeps only in-frame clones here, not all; method: immunoSEQ multiplex PCR. This sample has 69,000 or so clones; roughly nine tenths occur once, and the top ten carry 5.5% to 8%. The sample in question was CD4+ or CD8+ T cells sorted from blood, obtained in a trial of the OX40 agonist ivuxolimab. The receptors here all came from an adult with an advanced solid tumor such as melanoma, head and neck, liver or kidney cancer. Each CDR3 is given with its conserved first and last residue. A D gene is named only where the DNA matches it firmly. Clone size is shown for a subset of rows, as once, few, many or a class of expanded clone.

D gene,J gene,clone size,V gene,CDR3 DNA,CDR3 protein
.,TRBJ1-2,few,TRBV4-2,TGTGCCAGCAGCCAAGATGTGGCAGCCTCTTTTAGCTACACCTTC,CASSQDVAASFSYTF
TRBD2,TRBJ2-1,.,TRBV27,TGTGCCAGCAGTTCGGGCACCGGACTAGGTAATCCTTACAATGAGCAGTTCTTC,CASSSGTGLGNPYNEQFF
.,TRBJ1-4,once,TRBV28,TGTGCCAGCAGTCTTGGGGAAAGGTCTATTAATGAAAAACTGTTTTTT,CASSLGERSINEKLFF
TRBD1,TRBJ1-3,.,TRBV27,TGTGCCAGCAGTTTAGCAGGGGGAGGAAACACCATATATTTT,CASSLAGGGNTIYF
.,TRBJ1-5,.,TRBV9,TGTGCCAGCAGCCCAGAAGGGAATCAGCCCCAGCATTTT,CASSPEGNQPQHF
TRBD1,TRBJ1-5,once,TRBV28,TGTGCCAGCAGTTTATGGACAGGGGGCAATCAGCCCCAGCATTTT,CASSLWTGGNQPQHF
.,TRBJ2-7,.,TRBV25-1,TGTGCCAGCAGTGAAGGTCTGGGCACAAACTACGAGCAGTACTTC,CASSEGLGTNYEQYF
.,TRBJ2-1,once,TRBV14,TGTGCCAGCAGCCAAGTGGAGGGGTCCTCCTACAATGAGCAGTTCTTC,CASSQVEGSSYNEQFF
.,TRBJ1-3,once,TRBV6-6,TGTGCCAGCATCCTCCAGGGGGGAAACACCATATATTTT,CASILQGGNTIYF
.,TRBJ1-5,once,TRBV27,TGTGCCAGCAGTTGGGCAGGGGATCAGCCCCAGCATTTT,CASSWAGDQPQHF
.,TRBJ2-7,.,TRBV6-5,TGTGCCAGCAGTACTGTGGGGTTCTCCTACGAGCAGTACTTC,CASSTVGFSYEQYF
.,TRBJ2-7,.,TRBV7-9,TGTGCCAGCAGCTCTTCGACCCATTACGAGCAGTACTTC,CASSSSTHYEQYF
TRBD1,TRBJ2-7,.,TRBV6-5,TGTGCCAGCAGTTACTCCTCGGGACAGTCCTACGAGCAGTACTTC,CASSYSSGQSYEQYF
.,TRBJ1-1,.,TRBV15,TGTGCCACCAGCAGAGAGGCAGGGGCCATTGAAGCTTTCTTT,CATSREAGAIEAFF
.,TRBJ2-5,.,TRBV19,TGTGCCAGTAGTGGGGACCAAGAGACCCAGTACTTC,CASSGDQETQYF
.,TRBJ1-1,.,TRBV11-2,TGTGCCAGCAGCTTTTTAATGAACACTGAAGCTTTCTTT,CASSFLMNTEAFF
.,TRBJ2-1,.,TRBV27,TGTGCCAGCAGTTCTATAACTTCATACAATGAGCAGTTCTTC,CASSSITSYNEQFF
.,TRBJ2-1,.,TRBV9,TGTGCCAGCAGCGTAGAGGGGACCCTCTACAATGAGCAGTTCTTC,CASSVEGTLYNEQFF
TRBD1,TRBJ1-3,.,TRBV30,TGTGCCTGGAGTCCAGGACAGGCCTCTGGAAACACCATATATTTT,CAWSPGQASGNTIYF
.,TRBJ2-1,.,TRBV6-5,TGTGCCAGCGGCCCATCGGGGACTAATGAGCAGTTCTTC,CASGPSGTNEQFF
TRBD1,TRBJ1-4,.,TRBV7-3,TGTGCCAGCAGCTCGACAGGGGGACCGTATGAAAAACTGTTTTTT,CASSSTGGPYEKLFF
.,TRBJ1-6,.,TRBV27,TGTGCCAGCAGTTGGTCGGGAAATTCACCCCTCCACTTT,CASSWSGNSPLHF
.,TRBJ1-1,.,TRBV5-1,TGCGCCAGCAGCTTGAACAGGGAGAACACTGAAGCTTTCTTT,CASSLNRENTEAFF
.,TRBJ1-1,.,TRBV9,TGTGCCAGCAGCGTAGACGGAGAGCCCTTGAACACTGAAGCTTTCTTT,CASSVDGEPLNTEAFF
.,TRBJ2-2,.,TRBV29-1,TGCAGCGGACTTACCCTGAACACCGGGGAGCTGTTTTTT,CSGLTLNTGELFF
.,TRBJ1-2,.,TRBV5-1,TGCGCCAGCAGCCCATTACGATCAGAAGTAGACTATGGCTACACCTTC,CASSPLRSEVDYGYTF
.,TRBJ1-3,few,TRBV5-4,TGTGCCAGCAGCCCGGGCTCCTCTGGAAACACCATATATTTT,CASSPGSSGNTIYF
TRBD2,TRBJ2-1,.,TRBV15,TGTGCCACCAGCATCAGGCGGGAGTTTGGGAATGAGCAGTTCTTC,CATSIRREFGNEQFF
.,TRBJ2-1,.,TRBV28,TGTGCCAGCAGTTTGGGGGTAGGAACCTACAATGAGCAGTTCTTC,CASSLGVGTYNEQFF
.,TRBJ2-2,.,TRBV4-3,TGCGCCAGCAGGAGAGAAGGGGCCGCGAACACCGGGGAGCTGTTTTTT,CASRREGAANTGELFF
TRBD1,TRBJ1-2,.,TRBV5-6,TGTGCCAGCAGCCTACTTTCCGGGACAGGGAGGGATGGCTACACCTTC,CASSLLSGTGRDGYTF
.,TRBJ2-1,medium-sized,TRBV6-4,TGTGCCAGCAGCCCGACAGAGAGCTCCTACAATGAGCAGTTCTTC,CASSPTESSYNEQFF
.,TRBJ2-2,.,TRBV30,TGTGCCTGTATGCAGGGCCGATCGAACACCGGGGAGCTGTTTTTT,CACMQGRSNTGELFF
.,TRBJ2-2,.,TRBV9,TGTGCCAGCAGCGTAGAAGGGGGGCCCCACACCGGGGAGCTGTTTTTT,CASSVEGGPHTGELFF
.,TRBJ1-1,.,TRBV11-2,TGTGCCAGCAGCTTAGTGGGGGCGGTTAGCACTGAAGCTTTCTTT,CASSLVGAVSTEAFF
.,TRBJ2-7,.,TRBV11-2,TGTGCCAGCAGCTTAGAGGGGTCCTACGAGCAGTACTTC,CASSLEGSYEQYF
.,TRBJ1-3,.,TRBV27,TGTGCCAGCAGTTTTGGGAATACTGGAAACACCATATATTTT,CASSFGNTGNTIYF
TRBD1,TRBJ2-7,.,TRBV27,TGTGCCAGCAGTTTCTCCGGGACAGCCAACTACGAGCAGTACTTC,CASSFSGTANYEQYF
TRBD1,TRBJ1-1,.,TRBV4-3,TGCGCCAGCAGCCAAGCGGGACAGTACACGGCCACTGAAGCTTTCTTT,CASSQAGQYTATEAFF
.,TRBJ1-4,.,TRBV5-1,TGCGCCAGCAGCTGGGAGGGCGCCTCTAATGAAAAACTGTTTTTT,CASSWEGASNEKLFF
TRBD1,TRBJ1-1,.,TRBV5-1,TGCGCCAGCAGCTTCCAGAGTGCGGCGGGACAGGGAAAGGGGAACACTGAAGCTTTCTTT,CASSFQSAAGQGKGNTEAFF
.,TRBJ1-1,.,TRBV28,TGTGCCAGCAGTTTAAGTGAGGGGTGGAGCACTGAAGCTTTCTTT,CASSLSEGWSTEAFF
.,TRBJ1-1,.,TRBV30,TGTGCCTGGGGCCGGGTGAACACTGAAGCTTTCTTT,CAWGRVNTEAFF
TRBD1,TRBJ1-5,.,TRBV6-1,TGTGCCAGCAGTGAAGCGCAAATTCACCCCGGGACAGCCAATCAGCCCCAGCATTTT,CASSEAQIHPGTANQPQHF
TRBD1,TRBJ1-5,.,TRBV2,TGTGCCAGCAGACGGACAGGGGAGGGGAGCAATCAGCCCCAGCATTTT,CASRRTGEGSNQPQHF
.,TRBJ1-5,.,TRBV5-5,TGTGCCAGCAGCTGGGACGGCAATCAGCCCCAGCATTTT,CASSWDGNQPQHF
.,TRBJ2-1,.,TRBV29-1,TGCAGCGTTGAGATACGGGCCTACAATGAGCAGTTCTTC,CSVEIRAYNEQFF